These 29 T cell receptor beta chains share one sample of origin, sequenced in a study of CD8+ T cells in alopecia areata. Treatment here: oral pan-JAK inhibitor, 5-10 mg twice daily. Investigators isolated RNA and reverse transcribed it into cDNA to act as the sequencing template. The assay was immunoSEQ multiplex PCR, and TCRdb's table has in-frame clones only and misses some. The sample records some 170,000 clones, roughly 50% being singletons. The sequencing used CD8+ T cells sorted from blood, collected at week 24, from a patient treated with tofacitinib. The source is a human donor with alopecia areata.

This chain joins TRBV13 and TRBJ2-5, with D maybe TRBD1 (10 bases). The CDR3 is 19 amino acids. CDR1 and CDR2 from the germline V gene are PRHDT and FYEKMQ (reference sequence). Trimming removed 0 bases from V and 2 bases from J, with 22 bases in between. This chain's CDR3 is CASSLGPSGTGVAQETQYF. CDR3 nucleotide sequence: TGTGCCAGCAGCTTAGGCCCTAGCGGGACAGGGGTGGCACAAGAGACCCAGTACTTC.

The V gene is TRBV27, the J gene TRBJ2-1; D possibly corresponds to TRBD2 (5 bases). This CDR3 is built from 16 residues. Trimming took 7 bases from V and 0 from J, leaving 16 bases between them. The germline gives CDR1 MNHEY, CDR2 SMNVEV (reference sequence). CDR3 residues: CASTLSGTGSYNEQFF. The CDR3 bases are TGTGCCAGCACCTTGAGCGGAACGGGCTCCTACAATGAGCAGTTCTTC.

The chain links TRBV29-1 to TRBJ1-2; weak D call: TRBD1 (5 bases). Trimming shortened V by 6 bases and J by 6 bases, and 17 bases separated the two germline ends. The CDR3 runs 13 residues. Germline loops: CDR1 SQVTM, CDR2 ANQGSEA. CDR3 coding DNA: TGCAGCGTCCCCACCGGGGGGAAGGATGGCTACACCTTC. Amino acids: CSVPTGGKDGYTF. The full variable domain, completed using reference TRBV29-1 and TRBJ1-2, is SAVISQKPSRDICQRGTSLTIQCQVDSQVTMMFWYRQQPGQSLTLIATANQGSEATYESGFVIDKFPISRPNLTFSTLTVSNMSPEDSSIYLCSVPTGGKDGYTFGSGTRLTVV.

This clone was observed a single time. J is TRBJ2-2 and V is TRBV30; D is tentatively TRBD1 or TRBD2 (6 bases each). This CDR3 contains 14 residues. The germline V and J ends were trimmed by 1 base and 4 bases, with 10 bases remaining between them. Germline V gene lookup returns CDR1 GTSNPN and CDR2 SVGIG (reference sequence). CDR3 sequence: CAWSAGARTGELFF. The CDR3 nucleotides are TGTGCCTGGAGTGCGGGGGCCCGCACCGGGGAGCTGTTTTTT.

Regarding this clone: The sample carries other DNA sequences with the same CDR3. This chain joins TRBV30 and TRBJ1-1; the D gene is possibly TRBD1 (5 bases). V was trimmed by 0 bases and J by 1 base, leaving 9 bases between them. There are 14 residues in the CDR3. CDR1 is GTSNPN and CDR2 is SVGIG in the germline V gene (reference sequence). This chain's CDR3 is CAWSVIQENTEAFF. The CDR3 DNA sequence: TGTGCCTGGAGTGTGATACAGGAGAACACTGAAGCTTTCTTT.

The rearrangement joins TRBV23-1 to TRBJ1-5; TRBD1 agrees at 12 bases. TRBV23-1 counts as an open reading frame of uncertain function. V dropped 3 bases and J dropped 1; count of bases not matched to a gene: 7. The CDR3 runs to 18 residues. The CDR3 DNA is TGCGCCAGCAGTCAGGGACAGGGGGCGTCGGAAAGCAATCAGCCCCAGCATTTT. Its translation is CASSQGQGASESNQPQHF.

Concerning this clone: Other nucleotide sequences in the sample specify the same CDR3. V usage is TRBV14 and J usage is TRBJ2-7; D gene ambiguous. V was clipped by 0 bases and J by 3 bases, with 3 bases between them. Per germline, CDR1 SGHDN and CDR2 FVKESK. This CDR3 comprises 12 residues. CDR3 nucleotides: TGTGCCAGCAGCCAAGACGGCTACGAGCAGTACTTC. Translating it yields CASSQDGYEQYF.

The table lists this clone with a few counts. Other DNA variants within this sample encode the same CDR3. This chain's CDR3 is CSVVGELSTDTQYF. For the CDR3, the DNA is TGCAGCGTTGTAGGGGAGCTTAGCACAGATACGCAGTATTTT. The rearrangement uses TRBV29-1 and TRBJ2-3; TRBD1 or TRBD2 may be the D gene (5 bases each). Germline V lookup: CDR1 SQVTM, CDR2 ANQGSEA. The ends were cut back, 4 bases at V and 0 bases at J, with 11 bases in the middle. CDR3 size: 14 residues.

This chain joins TRBV5-1 and TRBJ2-7; 8 positions match TRBD2. J lost 2 bases, V lost 3 bases, and 4 bases had no gene match. The CDR3 is made up of 14 amino acids. Germline V gene data show CDR1 as SGHRS and CDR2 as YFSETQ. CDR3 in amino acids: CASSWARGAYEQYF. As DNA, the CDR3 is TGCGCCAGCAGCTGGGCGCGGGGGGCCTACGAGCAGTACTTC.

This clone was observed a few times. This chain joins TRBV10-1 and TRBJ1-2; the match to TRBD1 covers 7 bases. J gave up 4 bases and V 9 bases, and 2 bases lay outside the gene matches. CDR1 WNHNN and CDR2 SYGVQD come from the germline V gene (reference sequence). The CDR3 covers 11 residues. The CDR3 nucleotides read TGCGCCAGTGGGGACAGCTATGGCTACACCTTC. It codes for CASGDSYGYTF.

The rearrangement links TRBV27 to TRBJ1-5; D gene uncertain. V was cut by 2 bases and J by 0 bases, with 11 bases left in between. The CDR3 totals 16 residues. Germline CDR1 reads MNHEY; CDR2 reads SMNVEV (reference sequence). CDR3 DNA sequence: TGTGCCAGCAGTTTAAAGGGCGGTTATAGCAATCAGCCCCAGCATTTT. It codes for CASSLKGGYSNQPQHF.

This clone was observed a few times. The same CDR3 also results from other DNA sequences found in this sample. The chain recombines TRBV29-1 with TRBJ1-2; a possible D gene is TRBD1 (5 bases). Trimming stripped 1 base from V and 4 bases from J, with 10 bases between. Germline V gene data show CDR1 as SQVTM and CDR2 as ANQGSEA. The CDR3 has 13 amino acids. As DNA, the CDR3 is TGCAGCGTTGAAGGGGGGGAAGGCTATGGCTACACCTTC. This encodes CSVEGGEGYGYTF. Together with reference TRBV29-1 and TRBJ1-2, the CDR3 gives the full variable domain: SAVISQKPSRDICQRGTSLTIQCQVDSQVTMMFWYRQQPGQSLTLIATANQGSEATYESGFVIDKFPISRPNLTFSTLTVSNMSPEDSSIYLCSVEGGEGYGYTFGSGTRLTVV.

This clone was picked up a small number of times. This chain connects TRBV30 to TRBJ2-7, with 10 nucleotides matching TRBD2. This CDR3 contains 18 residues. With V trimmed by 0 bases and J by 5 bases, 16 bases remained unmatched. Germline CDR1 and CDR2: GTSNPN and SVGIG (reference sequence). The CDR3 here is CAWSVRLAGAVRFHEQYF. The DNA for the CDR3 is TGTGCCTGGAGTGTTCGGCTAGCGGGGGCCGTCCGGTTCCACGAGCAGTACTTC.

V and J are TRBV29-1 and TRBJ1-2; TRBD1 agrees at 7 bases. Germline-derived CDR1 and CDR2 are SQVTM and ANQGSEA. With 0 bases clipped from V and 2 bases from J, the junction kept 12 bases outside the gene matches. The CDR3 is 17 residues long. CDR3 sequence: CSVEEATGEWDNYGYTF. DNA for the CDR3: TGCAGCGTTGAAGAAGCTACAGGGGAGTGGGACAACTATGGCTACACCTTC. The variable domain in full, completed from reference TRBV29-1 and TRBJ1-2, reads SAVISQKPSRDICQRGTSLTIQCQVDSQVTMMFWYRQQPGQSLTLIATANQGSEATYESGFVIDKFPISRPNLTFSTLTVSNMSPEDSSIYLCSVEEATGEWDNYGYTFGSGTRLTVV.

The chain recombines TRBV13 with TRBJ2-3; TRBD1 might be the D (6 bases). This CDR3 comprises 12 residues. Trimming left V 4 bases short and J 9 bases short, with 11 bases between. Germline lookup yields CDR1 PRHDT and CDR2 FYEKMQ (reference sequence). CDR3 amino acids: CASSSPGQTQYF. Written as DNA, the CDR3 is TGTGCCAGCAGCTCCCCAGGACAGACGCAGTATTTT.

J is TRBJ2-1 and V is TRBV4-3; D is ambiguous. The CDR3 is 13 amino acids. Trimming took 0 bases from V and 13 from J, leaving 13 bases between them. The germline V gene has CDR1 LGHNA and CDR2 YSLEER. The CDR3 coding sequence is TGCGCCAGCAGCCAAGATACGGGCAGACCCCAGTTCTTC. It yields the protein CASSQDTGRPQFF.

The chain combines TRBV5-1 with TRBJ2-2; possibly TRBD2 for D (6 bases). The CDR3 runs to 14 residues. Per germline, CDR1 SGHRS and CDR2 YFSETQ. V gave up 4 bases and J gave up 6 bases, with 13 bases separating them. The CDR3 DNA reads as TGCGCCAGCAGCCAAGGGGAGGTCGCCGGGGAGCTGTTTTTT. As protein: CASSQGEVAGELFF.

This clone was detected many times. The genes are TRBV19 and TRBJ2-7; 12 bases line up with TRBD2. The junction had 10 bases not matched to a gene; V was cut back by 6 bases and J by 7 bases. The germline V gene encodes CDR1 LNHDA and CDR2 SQIVND (reference sequence). The CDR3 has 15 residues. Here the CDR3 DNA reads TGTGCCAGTAGCGCGACTAGCGGGGGAATATATGAGCAGTACTTC. It translates to CASSATSGGIYEQYF.

Only one count was recorded for this clone. This rearrangement joins TRBV7-2 to TRBJ1-1; D is unclear. This CDR3 region has 14 residues. Germline CDR1 is SGHTA and CDR2 is FQGNSA. Trimming left V 2 bases short and J 4 bases short, with 11 bases between. The CDR3 nucleotides read TGTGCCAGCAGCTTAACGACATGGGGCACTGAAGCTTTCTTT. Encoded protein: CASSLTTWGTEAFF. Full variable domain (remainder filled in from reference TRBV7-2 and TRBJ1-1): GAGVSQSPSNKVTEKGKDVELRCDPISGHTALYWYRQSLGQGLEFLIYFQGNSAPDKSGLPSDRFSAERTGGSVSTLTIQRTQQEDSAVYLCASSLTTWGTEAFFGQGTRLTVV.

This clone came up a few times. This chain links TRBV2 with TRBJ2-7; tentative D call: TRBD1 (5 bases). The CDR3 extends over 12 amino acids. Germline V gene data show CDR1 as SNHLY and CDR2 as FYNNEI. V gave up 7 bases and J gave up 1 base, with 8 bases separating them. The CDR3 DNA sequence: TGTGCCAGCATGGGGCAGTCCTACGAGCAGTACTTC. Its protein is CASMGQSYEQYF. Full variable domain (remainder filled in from reference TRBV2 and TRBJ2-7): EPEVTQTPSHQVTQMGQEVILRCVPISNHLYFYWYRQILGQKVEFLVSFYNNEISEKSEIFDDQFSVERPDGSNFTLKIRSTKLEDSAMYFCASMGQSYEQYFGPGTRLTVT.

The chain links TRBV6-5 to TRBJ1-5; D is possibly TRBD1 (5 bases). This CDR3 contains 13 residues. The germline CDR1 and CDR2 sequences are MNHEY and SVGAGI. The V end was cut by 6 bases, the J end by 2 bases, with 8 bases between. The CDR3 region is CASRAGGNQPQHF. The CDR3 bases are TGTGCCAGCAGAGCGGGGGGCAATCAGCCCCAGCATTTT.

This clone has only a few counts. The chain couples TRBV28 to TRBJ2-7; 7 bases are shared with TRBD1. In germline, CDR1 is MDHEN, CDR2 SYDVKM. This CDR3 spans 13 amino acids. V shed 10 bases and J 2 bases; nucleotides not matched to a gene: 8. The chain's CDR3 is CAIQQQGTYEQYF. CDR3 nucleotide sequence: TGTGCCATACAGCAACAGGGGACCTACGAGCAGTACTTC.

In this sample, this clone turned up a few times. The chain carries TRBV4-3 and TRBJ1-2; D ambiguous. Trimming left V 1 base short and J 6 bases short, with 18 bases between. CDR1 and CDR2 (germline): LGHNA, YSLEER. The CDR3 loop spans 16 amino acids. CDR3 loop: CASSQGILPGSDGYTF. The CDR3 nucleotides are TGCGCCAGCAGCCAAGGAATTCTGCCCGGGAGCGATGGCTACACCTTC.

This chain uses TRBV7-6 with TRBJ1-1; 9 bases match TRBD1. The trim removed 5 bases at V and 4 bases at J, leaving 8 bases unmatched. From germline, CDR1 is SGHVS and CDR2 FNYEAQ. The CDR3 totals 15 residues. CDR3: CASSTGQGLGTEAFF. The CDR3 coding sequence is TGTGCCAGCAGCACGGGACAGGGTTTGGGCACTGAAGCTTTCTTT.

This clone was seen a few times. V gene TRBV11-3 combines with J gene TRBJ2-7; D possibly corresponds to TRBD1 (5 bases). With 5 bases removed from V and 3 bases from J, the gap between germline ends came to 8 bases. This CDR3 spans 12 amino acids. Germline CDR1 and CDR2: SGHNT and YENEEA. CDR3 DNA sequence: TGTGCCAGCAGCGACAGAGACTACGAGCAGTACTTC. Amino acids: CASSDRDYEQYF.

This sequence joins TRBV7-9 and TRBJ2-5; D gene ambiguous. Germline CDR1 and CDR2: SEHNR and FQNEAQ (reference sequence). V was trimmed by 2 bases and J by 5 bases, leaving 18 bases between them. The CDR3 has 16 amino acids. The CDR3 spells CASSLHPSTTSETQYF. As DNA, the CDR3 is TGTGCCAGCAGCTTACACCCTAGTACCACCTCGGAGACCCAGTACTTC. Variable domain in full (rest from reference TRBV7-9 and TRBJ2-5): DTGVSQNPRHKITKRGQNVTFRCDPISEHNRLYWYRQTLGQGPEFLTYFQNEAQLEKSRLLSDRFSAERPKGSFSTLEIQRTEQGDSAMYLCASSLHPSTTSETQYFGPGTRLLVL.

Regarding this clone: Sequence at one end of the junction differs from germline and may be a read error. DNA of the CDR3: TGTGCCATCGGTGATAGTGGCTACGAGCAGTACTTC. Encoded protein: CAIGDSGYEQYF. The chain joins TRBV10-3 to TRBJ2-7; D ambiguous. This CDR3 contains 12 residues. In germline, CDR1 is ENHRY, CDR2 SYGVKD.

The rearrangement uses TRBV29-1 and TRBJ2-2; TRBD1 is a possible D gene (6 bases). Looked up from germline, CDR1 is SQVTM and CDR2 is ANQGSEA. V was cut by 4 bases and J by 3 bases, with 21 bases left in between. The CDR3 has 17 amino acids. CDR3 protein: CSVVLGGGQYDTGELFF. The CDR3 coding sequence is TGCAGCGTTGTACTTGGGGGTGGACAGTATGACACCGGGGAGCTGTTTTTT.

A few counts support this clone. This chain links TRBV27 with TRBJ2-5; 12 nucleotides align to TRBD2. With 1 base clipped from V and 4 bases from J, the junction kept 4 bases outside the gene matches. From germline, CDR1 is MNHEY and CDR2 SMNVEV (reference sequence). The CDR3 sequence is 16 residues long. CDR3 DNA: TGTGCCAGCAGTTTATTGGCTAGCGGGGGGGCAGAGACCCAGTACTTC. It translates to CASSLLASGGAETQYF.